One sample yielded the 12 T cell receptor beta chains listed below, sequenced in a study of Tregs in tolerant kidney transplant recipients. The nonmyeloablative bone marrow transplants came from related graft donors, with transient mixed chimerism. Clones were sequenced by immunoSEQ multiplex PCR, and TCRdb holds only the in-frame ones, with some missing. The sample lists 65,000 to 85,000 clones; more than 85% were seen once. Source: CD4+ T cells from blood (PBMCs), taken 24 months after the transplant. These receptor sequences come from a human patient who received a combined kidney and bone marrow transplant. These T cells may partly come from the graft donor.

This rearrangement joins TRBV27 to TRBJ2-1, with 14 positions matching TRBD2. This CDR3 contains 20 residues. In germline, CDR1 is MNHEY, CDR2 SMNVEV (reference sequence). V lost 5 bases to trimming and J lost 0 bases; unmatched junction nucleotides: 12. CDR3 region: CASSPGLAGGPKPSYNEQFF. The CDR3 DNA reads as TGTGCCAGCAGTCCCGGACTAGCGGGGGGCCCTAAGCCCTCCTACAATGAGCAGTTCTTC.

This chain connects TRBV9 to TRBJ2-1; maybe TRBD2 (5 bases). Trimming pared 0 bases from V and 9 bases from J, leaving 13 bases between. Germline values: CDR1 SGDLS, CDR2 YYNGEE. The CDR3 runs 14 residues. CDR3 bases: TGTGCCAGCAGCGTAGATGTCGGAGGAAGTGAGCAGTTCTTC. Encoded protein: CASSVDVGGSEQFF. Using reference TRBV9 and TRBJ2-1 for the parts outside the CDR3, the full variable domain is DSGVTQTPKHLITATGQRVTLRCSPRSGDLSVYWYQQSLDQGLQFLIQYYNGEERAKGNILERFSAQQFPDLHSELNLSSLELGDSALYFCASSVDVGGSEQFFGPGTRLTVL.

The rearrangement uses TRBV5-1 and TRBJ2-5; 9 bases match TRBD1. J gave up 4 bases and V 4 bases, and 5 bases lay outside the gene matches. This CDR3 spans 14 amino acids. Per the germline V gene, CDR1 is SGHRS and CDR2 is YFSETQ. Here the CDR3 DNA reads TGCGCCAGCAGCACGGGACAGGGAAGAGAGACCCAGTACTTC. Encoded protein: CASSTGQGRETQYF.

The V gene is TRBV11-2, the J gene TRBJ1-5, with 7 bases identical to TRBD1. The CDR3 has 18 amino acids. Germline V CDR1 and CDR2: SGHAT, FQNNGV. J gave up 0 bases and V 2 bases, and 10 bases lay outside the gene matches. This CDR3 is CASSLNAGQYYSNQPQHF. In DNA, the CDR3 is TGTGCCAGCAGCTTAAACGCGGGACAGTATTATAGCAATCAGCCCCAGCATTTT. The complete variable domain, with remaining parts taken from reference TRBV11-2 and TRBJ1-5, reads EAGVAQSPRYKIIEKRQSVAFWCNPISGHATLYWYQQILGQGPKLLIQFQNNGVVDDSQLPKDRFSAERLKGVDSTLKIQPAKLEDSAVYLCASSLNAGQYYSNQPQHFGDGTRLSIL.

The V and J genes are TRBV23-1 and TRBJ2-2, with TRBD2 as a possible D gene (6 bases). TRBV23-1 is classed as an ORF, of uncertain function. The ends were cut back, 10 bases at V and 6 bases at J, with 15 bases in the middle. This CDR3 has 13 residues. In DNA form, the CDR3 reads TGCGCCAACCTCTTGCGGGACCCCGGGGAGCTGTTTTTT. Amino acids: CANLLRDPGELFF.

The V and J genes are TRBV6-4 and TRBJ1-2, with 8 positions matching TRBD1. Germline lookup yields CDR1 MRHNA and CDR2 SNTAGT. The CDR3 covers 13 residues. The J segment lost 9 bases and the V segment lost 4 bases, leaving 7 bases of the junction unmatched. The chain's CDR3 is CASSVEAGGSYTF. The CDR3 DNA follows: TGTGCCAGCAGTGTCGAGGCAGGGGGCAGCTACACCTTC.

The chain couples TRBV4-1 to TRBJ1-5; D may be TRBD1 (6 bases). V lost 0 bases and J 2 bases, leaving 11 bases between the germline ends. The germline CDR1 and CDR2 sequences are MGHRA and YSYEKL. The CDR3 is 16 amino acids. CDR3 DNA sequence: TGCGCCAGCAGCCAAGATCTACAGGGTGGCAATCAGCCCCAGCATTTT. Its protein is CASSQDLQGGNQPQHF.

This clone appeared a single time. V gene TRBV29-1 combines with J gene TRBJ1-2, with D hard to call. CDR1 and CDR2 from the germline V gene are SQVTM and ANQGSEA. Trimming removed 0 bases at V and 7 bases at J, with 12 bases between. The CDR3 is 13 amino acids. CDR3 sequence reads: CSVEDLGVGGYTF. In nucleotides, the CDR3 is TGCAGCGTTGAAGATCTCGGGGTGGGTGGCTACACCTTC.

This chain uses TRBV13 with TRBJ2-7; D perhaps matches TRBD2 (5 bases). Germline CDR1 and CDR2: PRHDT and FYEKMQ (reference sequence). The V end lost 5 bases, the J end lost 2 bases, and 10 bases lay between the germline ends. The length of the CDR3 is 13 residues. The CDR3, as DNA: TGTGCCAGCAGCCCGAAGGGAGCCTACGAGCAGTACTTC. Protein: CASSPKGAYEQYF.

The chain has TRBV20-1 and TRBJ2-7, with D uncertain. V was pared by 6 bases and J by 6 bases, with 9 bases between. This CDR3 spans 10 amino acids. Germline V gene data show CDR1 as DFQATT and CDR2 as SNEGSKA (reference sequence). CDR3 sequence (DNA): TGCAGTGCCGAGGCCGGCGAGCAGTACTTC. It codes for CSAEAGEQYF.

The rearrangement links TRBV6-1 to TRBJ2-7, with TRBD1 matching 8 bases. V was pared by 6 bases and J by 6 bases, with 10 bases of the junction left unmatched. CDR1 and CDR2 (germline): MNHNS, SASEGT. The CDR3 covers 14 residues. This chain's CDR3 is CASSQTGVGREQYF. CDR3 sequence (DNA): TGTGCCAGCAGCCAGACAGGGGTAGGGCGCGAGCAGTACTTC.

J is TRBJ1-3 and V is TRBV7-6; D ambiguous. CDR1 and CDR2 from the germline V gene are SGHVS and FNYEAQ. The V gene lost 5 bases and the J gene lost 0 bases, with 8 bases spanning the gap. This CDR3 is 14 amino acids long. The CDR3 nucleotides read TGTGCCAGCAGCCCTAAGAGCTCTGGAAACACCATATATTTT. It encodes CASSPKSSGNTIYF.